A selection of T cell receptor beta chains follows, all from one sample in a study of cytomegalovirus exposure and HLA in healthy donors. The protocol was immunoSEQ multiplex PCR, while the TCRdb copy is restricted to in-frame clones and leaves out a portion. In the table there are more than 130,000 clones, 70% to 75% of which are singletons. The specimen was PBMCs. The receptors shown here come from a human donor in good health. CDR3s include the opening cysteine and the closing phenylalanine or tryptophan. Fields, in order: CDR3 protein, CDR3 DNA, V gene, J gene, clone size, D gene. D genes are given only for firm matches. The listing skips clone size in some rows; elsewhere it reads once, few, many or a size class.

CDR3 protein: CASSLAGTGDRETQYF; CDR3 DNA: TGTGCCAGCAGCCTCGCCGGGACAGGGGATCGAGAGACCCAGTACTTC; V gene: TRBV14; J gene: TRBJ2-5; clone size: .; D gene: TRBD1
CDR3 protein: CASSTHGGNEQFF; CDR3 DNA: TGTGCCAGCAGTACCCATGGGGGGAATGAGCAGTTCTTC; V gene: TRBV6-1; J gene: TRBJ2-1; clone size: .; D gene: .
CDR3 protein: CASSLGQGTSQPQHF; CDR3 DNA: TGTGCCAGCTCACTTGGACAGGGGACCAGTCAGCCCCAGCATTTT; V gene: TRBV18; J gene: TRBJ1-5; clone size: .; D gene: TRBD1
CDR3 protein: CASSKGGLMAGTEAFF; CDR3 DNA: TGTGCCAGCAGCAAAGGGGGCCTCATGGCGGGAACTGAAGCTTTCTTT; V gene: TRBV21-1; J gene: TRBJ1-1; clone size: .; D gene: .
CDR3 protein: CASSPSSYEQYF; CDR3 DNA: TGTGCCAGCTCACCTAGCTCCTACGAGCAGTACTTC; V gene: TRBV18; J gene: TRBJ2-7; clone size: .; D gene: .
CDR3 protein: CSSSPTGGGYEQYF; CDR3 DNA: TGTTCCAGCAGCCCGACAGGGGGCGGATACGAGCAGTACTTC; V gene: TRBV7-9; J gene: TRBJ2-7; clone size: .; D gene: TRBD1
CDR3 protein: CATSRDGGEKLFF; CDR3 DNA: TGTGCCACCAGCAGAGATGGGGGGGAAAAACTGTTTTTT; V gene: TRBV15; J gene: TRBJ1-4; clone size: .; D gene: .
CDR3 protein: CASKHPDTGELFF; CDR3 DNA: TGTGCCAGCAAACACCCCGACACCGGGGAGCTGTTTTTT; V gene: TRBV9; J gene: TRBJ2-2; clone size: .; D gene: .
CDR3 protein: CASRQDSYYGYTF; CDR3 DNA: TGTGCCAGCAGACAGGACAGCTACTATGGCTACACCTTC; V gene: TRBV6-1; J gene: TRBJ1-2; clone size: .; D gene: .
CDR3 protein: CASSSDRAGTEAFF; CDR3 DNA: TGTGCCAGCAGCTCGGACAGGGCCGGGACTGAAGCTTTCTTT; V gene: TRBV5-6; J gene: TRBJ1-1; clone size: .; D gene: TRBD1
CDR3 protein: CAISDTWGGSRGNEQFF; CDR3 DNA: TGTGCCATCAGTGACACCTGGGGCGGGAGCCGGGGCAATGAGCAGTTCTTC; V gene: TRBV10-3; J gene: TRBJ2-1; clone size: .; D gene: TRBD2
CDR3 protein: CASSLVVQGDYGYTF; CDR3 DNA: TGCGCCAGCAGCTTGGTCGTACAGGGGGACTATGGCTACACCTTC; V gene: TRBV5-1; J gene: TRBJ1-2; clone size: .; D gene: TRBD1
CDR3 protein: CASSELDRVSYGYTF; CDR3 DNA: TGTGCCAGCAGTGAATTAGACAGGGTGTCCTATGGCTACACCTTC; V gene: TRBV6-1; J gene: TRBJ1-2; clone size: .; D gene: TRBD1
CDR3 protein: CASTAGPGSGANVLTF; CDR3 DNA: TGTGCCAGCACGGCAGGGCCGGGCTCTGGGGCCAACGTCCTGACTTTC; V gene: TRBV2; J gene: TRBJ2-6; clone size: .; D gene: .
CDR3 protein: CASITHDRFTYEQYF; CDR3 DNA: TGTGCCAGCATCACTCACGACAGATTCACCTACGAGCAGTACTTC; V gene: TRBV5-4; J gene: TRBJ2-7; clone size: .; D gene: .
CDR3 protein: CASSLGSGSAGYTF; CDR3 DNA: TGTGCCAGCAGCTTGGGCTCAGGCTCTGCCGGCTACACCTTC; V gene: TRBV5-6; J gene: TRBJ1-2; clone size: .; D gene: .
CDR3 protein: CASSREGNGYTF; CDR3 DNA: TGTGCCAGCAGCCGGGAAGGGAATGGCTACACCTTC; V gene: TRBV6-5; J gene: TRBJ1-2; clone size: .; D gene: .
CDR3 protein: CASKFNHVCGYTF; CDR3 DNA: TGTGCCTCCAAATTTAATCACGTCTGCGGGTACACCTTC; V gene: TRBV6-5; J gene: TRBJ1-2; clone size: .; D gene: .
CDR3 protein: CASSLPGVYNEQFF; CDR3 DNA: TGTGCCAGCAGCTTGCCGGGAGTCTACAATGAGCAGTTCTTC; V gene: TRBV5-6; J gene: TRBJ2-1; clone size: .; D gene: .
CDR3 protein: CASSPKQETQYF; CDR3 DNA: TGTGCCAGCAGCCCTAAACAAGAGACCCAGTACTTC; V gene: TRBV7-2; J gene: TRBJ2-5; clone size: .; D gene: .
CDR3 protein: CASSHDRVSQPQHF; CDR3 DNA: TGTGCCAGCAGCCACGACAGGGTAAGCCAGCCCCAGCATTTT; V gene: TRBV6-6; J gene: TRBJ1-5; clone size: .; D gene: TRBD1
CDR3 protein: CATSRDPGTGTYNEQFF; CDR3 DNA: TGTGCCACCAGCAGAGATCCCGGGACAGGGACCTACAATGAGCAGTTCTTC; V gene: TRBV15; J gene: TRBJ2-1; clone size: few; D gene: TRBD1
CDR3 protein: CASSSGTSQETQYF; CDR3 DNA: TGTGCCAGCAGCTCCGGGACTAGCCAAGAGACCCAGTACTTC; V gene: TRBV5-4; J gene: TRBJ2-5; clone size: .; D gene: TRBD2
CDR3 protein: CASSLTSGYEQYF; CDR3 DNA: TGTGCCAGCAGCTTGACTAGCGGCTACGAGCAGTACTTC; V gene: TRBV7-3; J gene: TRBJ2-7; clone size: .; D gene: TRBD2
CDR3 protein: CASSPLGGLNTEAFF; CDR3 DNA: TGTGCCAGCAGCCCATTGGGGGGGCTGAACACTGAAGCTTTCTTT; V gene: TRBV7-2; J gene: TRBJ1-1; clone size: .; D gene: .
CDR3 protein: CASRRRDIGQQFF; CDR3 DNA: TGTGCCAGCAGACGCCGGGACATTGGGCAGCAATTCTTC; V gene: TRBV6-5; J gene: TRBJ2-1; clone size: .; D gene: .
CDR3 protein: CASSPDLGGGNNEQFF; CDR3 DNA: TGTGCCAGCAGCCCAGATCTGGGCGGGGGCAACAATGAGCAGTTCTTC; V gene: TRBV11-2; J gene: TRBJ2-1; clone size: .; D gene: .
CDR3 protein: CASSLAEAGPSYNEQFF; CDR3 DNA: TGCGCCAGCAGCTTGGCCGAAGCGGGGCCCTCCTACAATGAGCAGTTCTTC; V gene: TRBV5-1; J gene: TRBJ2-1; clone size: .; D gene: TRBD2